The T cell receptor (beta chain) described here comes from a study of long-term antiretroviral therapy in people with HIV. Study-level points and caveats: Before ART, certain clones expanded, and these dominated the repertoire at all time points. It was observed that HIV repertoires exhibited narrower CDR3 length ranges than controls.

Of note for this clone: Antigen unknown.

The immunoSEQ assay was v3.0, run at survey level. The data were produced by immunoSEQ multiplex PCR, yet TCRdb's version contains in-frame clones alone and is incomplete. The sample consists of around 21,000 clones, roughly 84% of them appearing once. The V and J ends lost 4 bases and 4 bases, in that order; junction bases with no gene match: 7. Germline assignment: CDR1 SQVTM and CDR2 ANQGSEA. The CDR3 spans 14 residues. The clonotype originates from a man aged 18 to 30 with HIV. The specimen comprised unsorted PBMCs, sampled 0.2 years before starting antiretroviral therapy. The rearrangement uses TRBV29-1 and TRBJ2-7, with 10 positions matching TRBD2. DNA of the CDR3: TGCAGCGTTGTACTAGCGGGGAGGAAGTACGAGCAGTACTTC. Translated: CSVVLAGRKYEQYF.